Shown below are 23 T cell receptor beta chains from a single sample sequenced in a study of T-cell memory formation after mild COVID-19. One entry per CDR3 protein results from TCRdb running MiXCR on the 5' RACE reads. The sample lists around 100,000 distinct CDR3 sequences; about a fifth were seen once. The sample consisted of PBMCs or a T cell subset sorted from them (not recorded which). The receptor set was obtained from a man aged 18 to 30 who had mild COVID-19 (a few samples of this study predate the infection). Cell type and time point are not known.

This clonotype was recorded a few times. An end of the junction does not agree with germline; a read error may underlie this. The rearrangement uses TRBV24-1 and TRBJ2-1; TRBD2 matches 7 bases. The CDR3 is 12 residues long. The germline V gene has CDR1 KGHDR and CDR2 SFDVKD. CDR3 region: CATSAISGETIF. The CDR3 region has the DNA TGTGCCACCAGTGCCATCAGCGGGGAAACGATCTTC.

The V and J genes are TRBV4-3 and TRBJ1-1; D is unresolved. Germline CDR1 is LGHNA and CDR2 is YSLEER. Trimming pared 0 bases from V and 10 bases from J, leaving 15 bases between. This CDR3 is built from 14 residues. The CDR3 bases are TGCGCCAGCAGCCAAGATTCTAGTGGAGCGTCAGCTTTCTTT. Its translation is CASSQDSSGASAFF.

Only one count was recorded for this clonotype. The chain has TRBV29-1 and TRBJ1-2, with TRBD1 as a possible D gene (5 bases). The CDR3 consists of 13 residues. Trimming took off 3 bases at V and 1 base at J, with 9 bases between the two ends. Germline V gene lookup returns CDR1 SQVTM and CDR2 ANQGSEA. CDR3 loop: CSVDQGDNYGYTF. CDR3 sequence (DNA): TGCAGCGTTGATCAGGGAGATAACTATGGCTACACCTTC.

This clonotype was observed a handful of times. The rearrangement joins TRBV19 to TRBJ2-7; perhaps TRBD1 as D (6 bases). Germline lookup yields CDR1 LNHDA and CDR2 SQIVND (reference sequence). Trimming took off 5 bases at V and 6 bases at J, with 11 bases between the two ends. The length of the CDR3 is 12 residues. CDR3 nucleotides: TGTGCCAGTAGTCCCCCGACAGGCGAGCAGTACTTC. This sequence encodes CASSPPTGEQYF.

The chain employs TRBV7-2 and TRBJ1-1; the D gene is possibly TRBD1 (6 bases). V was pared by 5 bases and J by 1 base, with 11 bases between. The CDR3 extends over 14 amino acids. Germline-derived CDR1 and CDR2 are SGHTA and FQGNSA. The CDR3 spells CASSPGHPNTEAFF. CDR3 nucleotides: TGTGCCAGCAGCCCGGGACATCCGAACACTGAAGCTTTCTTT.

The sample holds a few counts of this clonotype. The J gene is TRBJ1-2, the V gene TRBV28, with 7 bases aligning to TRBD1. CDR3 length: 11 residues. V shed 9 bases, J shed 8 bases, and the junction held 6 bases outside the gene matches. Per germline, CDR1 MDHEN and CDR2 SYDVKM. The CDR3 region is CASSRGPGYTF. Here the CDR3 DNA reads TGTGCCAGTTCAAGGGGGCCCGGCTACACCTTC.

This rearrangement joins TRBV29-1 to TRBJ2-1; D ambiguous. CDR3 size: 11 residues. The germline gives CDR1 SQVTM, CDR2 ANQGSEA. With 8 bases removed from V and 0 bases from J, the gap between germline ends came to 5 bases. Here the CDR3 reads CSMDSYNEQFF. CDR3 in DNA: TGCAGCATGGACTCCTACAATGAGCAGTTCTTC.

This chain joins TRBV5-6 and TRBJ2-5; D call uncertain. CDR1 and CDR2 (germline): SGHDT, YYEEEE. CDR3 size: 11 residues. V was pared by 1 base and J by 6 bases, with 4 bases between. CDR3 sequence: CASSLRQTQYF. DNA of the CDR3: TGTGCCAGCAGCTTGCGCCAGACCCAGTACTTC.

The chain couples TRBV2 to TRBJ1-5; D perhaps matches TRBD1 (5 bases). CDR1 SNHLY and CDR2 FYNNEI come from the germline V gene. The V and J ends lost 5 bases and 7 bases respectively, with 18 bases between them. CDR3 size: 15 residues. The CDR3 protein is CASSSLITEGQPQHF. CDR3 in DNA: TGTGCCAGCAGTAGTTTGATCACCGAGGGGCAGCCCCAGCATTTT.

As DNA, the CDR3 is TGTGTCCTGGGGGGAGGCACAGATACGCAGTATTTT. Protein product: CVLGGGTDTQYF. The genes are TRBV12-3 or TRBV12-4 and TRBJ2-3; D might be TRBD2 (6 bases). The CDR3 sequence is 12 residues long.

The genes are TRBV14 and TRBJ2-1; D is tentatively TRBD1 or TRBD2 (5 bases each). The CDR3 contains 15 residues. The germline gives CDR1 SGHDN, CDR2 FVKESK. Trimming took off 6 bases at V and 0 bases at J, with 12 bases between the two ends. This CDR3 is CASSARDDSYNEQFF. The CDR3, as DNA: TGTGCCAGCAGTGCTAGGGACGACTCCTACAATGAGCAGTTCTTC.

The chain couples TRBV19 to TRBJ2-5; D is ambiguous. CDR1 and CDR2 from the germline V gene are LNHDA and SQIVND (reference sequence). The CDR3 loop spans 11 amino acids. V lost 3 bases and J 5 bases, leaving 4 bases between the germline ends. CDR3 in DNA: TGTGCCAGTAGTATGTGGGAGACCCAGTACTTC. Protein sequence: CASSMWETQYF. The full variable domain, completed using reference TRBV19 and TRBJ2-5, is DGGITQSPKYLFRKEGQNVTLSCEQNLNHDAMYWYRQDPGQGLRLIYYSQIVNDFQKGDIAEGYSVSREKKESFPLTVTSAQKNPTAFYLCASSMWETQYFGPGTRLLVL.

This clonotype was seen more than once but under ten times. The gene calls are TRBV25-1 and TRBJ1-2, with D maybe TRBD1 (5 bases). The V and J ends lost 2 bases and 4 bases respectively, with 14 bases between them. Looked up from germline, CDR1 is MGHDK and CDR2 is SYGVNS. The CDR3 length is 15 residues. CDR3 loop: CASSELQSGSYGYTF. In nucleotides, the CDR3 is TGTGCCAGCAGTGAACTTCAATCAGGGAGCTATGGCTACACCTTC.

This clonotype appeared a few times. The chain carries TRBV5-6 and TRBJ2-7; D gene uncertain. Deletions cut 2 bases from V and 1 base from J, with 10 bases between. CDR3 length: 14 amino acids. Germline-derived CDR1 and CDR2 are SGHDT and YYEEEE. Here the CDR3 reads CASSFGEFSYEQYF. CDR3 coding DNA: TGTGCCAGCAGCTTTGGCGAGTTTTCCTACGAGCAGTACTTC. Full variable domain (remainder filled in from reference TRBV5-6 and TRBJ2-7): DAGVTQSPTHLIKTRGQQVTLRCSPKSGHDTVSWYQQALGQGPQFIFQYYEEEERQRGNFPDRFSGHQFPNYSSELNVNALLLGDSALYLCASSFGEFSYEQYFGPGTRLTVT.

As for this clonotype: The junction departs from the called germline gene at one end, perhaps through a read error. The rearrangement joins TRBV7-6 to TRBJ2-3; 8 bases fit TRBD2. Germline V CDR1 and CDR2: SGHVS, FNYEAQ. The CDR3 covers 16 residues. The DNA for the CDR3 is TGTGCCGGCAGCTTAGGGGACGGGGGGGTAGCAGATACGCAGTATTTT. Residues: CAGSLGDGGVADTQYF. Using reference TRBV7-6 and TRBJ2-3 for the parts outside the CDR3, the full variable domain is GAGVSQSPRYKVTKRGQDVALRCDPISGHVSLYWYRQALGQGPEFLTYFNYEAQQDKSGLPNDRFSAERPEGSISTLTIQRTEQRDSAMYRCAGSLGDGGVADTQYFGPGTRLTVL.

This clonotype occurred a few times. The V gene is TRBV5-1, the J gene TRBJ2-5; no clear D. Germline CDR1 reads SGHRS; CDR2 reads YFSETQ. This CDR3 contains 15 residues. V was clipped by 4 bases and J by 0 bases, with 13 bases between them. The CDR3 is CASSRTVAYQETQYF. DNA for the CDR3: TGCGCCAGCAGCAGGACCGTTGCCTACCAAGAGACCCAGTACTTC.

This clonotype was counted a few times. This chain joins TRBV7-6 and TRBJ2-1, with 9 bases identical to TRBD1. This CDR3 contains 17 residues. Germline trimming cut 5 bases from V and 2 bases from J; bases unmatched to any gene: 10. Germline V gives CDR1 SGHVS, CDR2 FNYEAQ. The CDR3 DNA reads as TGTGCCAGCAGCCCCAATCAGGGACAGGGCCCCTACAATGAGCAGTTCTTC. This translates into CASSPNQGQGPYNEQFF.

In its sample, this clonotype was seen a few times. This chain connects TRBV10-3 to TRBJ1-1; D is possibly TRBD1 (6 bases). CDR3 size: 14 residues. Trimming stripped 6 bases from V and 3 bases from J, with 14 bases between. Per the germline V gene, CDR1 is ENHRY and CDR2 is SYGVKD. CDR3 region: CAISLGGADTEAFF. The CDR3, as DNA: TGTGCCATCAGCCTGGGGGGGGCGGACACTGAAGCTTTCTTT.

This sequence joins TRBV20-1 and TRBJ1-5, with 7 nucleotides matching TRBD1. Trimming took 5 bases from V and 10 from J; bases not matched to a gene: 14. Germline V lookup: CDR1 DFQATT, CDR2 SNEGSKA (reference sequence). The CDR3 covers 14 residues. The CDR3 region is CSAQTGLGWDPQHF. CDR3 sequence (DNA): TGCAGTGCTCAGACAGGGCTGGGCTGGGATCCCCAGCATTTT.

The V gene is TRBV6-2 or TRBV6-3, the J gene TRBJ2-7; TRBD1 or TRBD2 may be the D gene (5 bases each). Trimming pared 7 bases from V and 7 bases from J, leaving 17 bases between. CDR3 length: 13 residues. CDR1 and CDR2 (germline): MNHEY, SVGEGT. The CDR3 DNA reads TGTGCCAGCAAACGGGACGGGCCCTTTGAGCAGTACGTC. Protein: CASKRDGPFEQYV.

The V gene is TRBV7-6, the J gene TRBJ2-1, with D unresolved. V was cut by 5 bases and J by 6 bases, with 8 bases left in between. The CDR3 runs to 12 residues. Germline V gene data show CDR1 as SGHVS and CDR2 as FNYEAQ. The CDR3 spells CASSPDFNEQFF. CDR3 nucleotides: TGTGCCAGCAGCCCCGACTTCAATGAGCAGTTCTTC.

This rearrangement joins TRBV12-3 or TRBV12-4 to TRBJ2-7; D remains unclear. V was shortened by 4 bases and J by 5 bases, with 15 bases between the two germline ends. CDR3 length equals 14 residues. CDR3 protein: CASSWVSVQDEQYF. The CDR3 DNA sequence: TGTGCCAGCAGTTGGGTCTCAGTGCAGGACGAGCAGTACTTC.

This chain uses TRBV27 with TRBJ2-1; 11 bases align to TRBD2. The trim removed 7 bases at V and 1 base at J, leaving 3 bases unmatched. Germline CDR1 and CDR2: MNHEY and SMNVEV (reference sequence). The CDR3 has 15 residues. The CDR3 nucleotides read TGTGCCAGCACCTGGACTAGCGGGTCCTACAATGAGCAGTTCTTC. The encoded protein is CASTWTSGSYNEQFF.